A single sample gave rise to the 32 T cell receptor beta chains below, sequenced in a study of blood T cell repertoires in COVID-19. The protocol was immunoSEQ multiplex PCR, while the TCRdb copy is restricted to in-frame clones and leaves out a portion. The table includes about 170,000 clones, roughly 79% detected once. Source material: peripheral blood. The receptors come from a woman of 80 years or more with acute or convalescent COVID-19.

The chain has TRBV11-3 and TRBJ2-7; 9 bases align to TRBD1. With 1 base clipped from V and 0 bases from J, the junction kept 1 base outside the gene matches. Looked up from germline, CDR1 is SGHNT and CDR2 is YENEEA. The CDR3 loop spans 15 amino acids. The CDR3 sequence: CASSLGTGDSYEQYF. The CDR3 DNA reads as TGTGCCAGCAGCTTAGGGACAGGGGACTCCTACGAGCAGTACTTC. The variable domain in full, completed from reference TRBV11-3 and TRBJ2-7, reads EAGVVQSPRYKIIEKKQPVAFWCNPISGHNTLYWYLQNLGQGPELLIRYENEEAVDDSQLPKDRFSAERLKGVDSTLKIQPAELGDSAVYLCASSLGTGDSYEQYFGPGTRLTVT.

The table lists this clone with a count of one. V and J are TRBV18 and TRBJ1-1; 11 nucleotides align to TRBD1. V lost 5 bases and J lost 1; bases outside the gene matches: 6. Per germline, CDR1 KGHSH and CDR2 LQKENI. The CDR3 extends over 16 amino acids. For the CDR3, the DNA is TGTGCCAGCTCATTCTCCGGGACAGGGGGGAACACTGAAGCTTTCTTT. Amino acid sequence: CASSFSGTGGNTEAFF. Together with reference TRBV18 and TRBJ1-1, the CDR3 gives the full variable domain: NAGVMQNPRHLVRRRGQEARLRCSPMKGHSHVYWYRQLPEEGLKFMVYLQKENIIDESGMPKERFSAEFPKEGPSILRIQQVVRGDSAAYFCASSFSGTGGNTEAFFGQGTRLTVV.

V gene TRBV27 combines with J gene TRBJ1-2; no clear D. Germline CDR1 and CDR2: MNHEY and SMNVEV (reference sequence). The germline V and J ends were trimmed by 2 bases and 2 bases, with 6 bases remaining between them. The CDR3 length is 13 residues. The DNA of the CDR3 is TGTGCCAGCAGTTTAAACGAGAACTATGGCTACACCTTC. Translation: CASSLNENYGYTF.

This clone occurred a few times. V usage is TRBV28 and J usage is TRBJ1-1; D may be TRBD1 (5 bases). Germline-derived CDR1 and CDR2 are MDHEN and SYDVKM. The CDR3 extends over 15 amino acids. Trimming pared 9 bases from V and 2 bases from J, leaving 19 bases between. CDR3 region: CASGGAFLGNTEAFF. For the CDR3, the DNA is TGTGCCAGTGGTGGGGCTTTTCTGGGAAACACTGAAGCTTTCTTT.

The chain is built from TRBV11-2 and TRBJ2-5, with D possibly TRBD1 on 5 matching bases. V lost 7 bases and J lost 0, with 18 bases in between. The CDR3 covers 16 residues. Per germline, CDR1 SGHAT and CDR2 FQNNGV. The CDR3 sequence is CASTLGQQAYQETQYF. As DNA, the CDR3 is TGTGCCAGCACCCTTGGCCAACAGGCTTACCAAGAGACCCAGTACTTC.

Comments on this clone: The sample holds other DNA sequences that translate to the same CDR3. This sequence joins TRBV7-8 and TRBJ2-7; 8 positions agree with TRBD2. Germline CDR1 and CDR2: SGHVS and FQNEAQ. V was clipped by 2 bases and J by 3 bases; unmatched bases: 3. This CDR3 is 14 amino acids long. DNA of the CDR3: TGTGCCAGCAGCTTACGGACTAGCAGCTACGAGCAGTACTTC. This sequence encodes CASSLRTSSYEQYF.

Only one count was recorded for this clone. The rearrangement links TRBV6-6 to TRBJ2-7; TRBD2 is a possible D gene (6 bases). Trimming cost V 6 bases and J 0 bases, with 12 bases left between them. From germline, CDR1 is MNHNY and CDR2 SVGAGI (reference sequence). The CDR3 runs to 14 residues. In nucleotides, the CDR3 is TGTGCCAGCAGACATAGCGGCCCCTCCTACGAGCAGTACTTC. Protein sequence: CASRHSGPSYEQYF.

CDR3 coding DNA: TGTGCCAGCGCCCCCGCGGGGGCGCTTGGCTACACCTTC. Translated: CASAPAGALGYTF. This sequence joins TRBV12-3 or TRBV12-4 and TRBJ1-2; tentative D call: TRBD1 (6 bases). V lost 8 bases to trimming and J lost 7 bases, with 17 bases between them. There are 13 residues in the CDR3.

This CDR3 is CASSIRTGGGNTEAFF. The CDR3 bases are TGTGCCAGTAGTATTCGCACAGGGGGCGGAAACACTGAAGCTTTCTTT. The chain employs TRBV19 and TRBJ1-1; 9 nucleotides align to TRBD1. V shed 3 bases and J 2 bases; nucleotides not matched to a gene: 7. The V gene's germline CDR1 is LNHDA and CDR2 SQIVND (reference sequence). The CDR3 loop spans 16 amino acids.

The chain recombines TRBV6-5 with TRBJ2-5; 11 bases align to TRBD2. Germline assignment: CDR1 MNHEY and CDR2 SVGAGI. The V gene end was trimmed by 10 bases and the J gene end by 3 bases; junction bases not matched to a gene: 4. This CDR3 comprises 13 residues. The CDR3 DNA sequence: TGTGCCACCAAGACTAGCGGGAAAGAGACCCAGTACTTC. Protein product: CATKTSGKETQYF.

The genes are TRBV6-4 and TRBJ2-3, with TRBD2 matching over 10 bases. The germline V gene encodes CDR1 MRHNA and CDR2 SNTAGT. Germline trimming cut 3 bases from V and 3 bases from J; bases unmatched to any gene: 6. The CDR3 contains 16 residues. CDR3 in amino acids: CASSDPSGSGTDTQYF. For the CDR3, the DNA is TGTGCCAGCAGTGATCCTAGCGGGAGTGGTACAGATACGCAGTATTTT.

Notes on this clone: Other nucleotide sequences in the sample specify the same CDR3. CDR3 in DNA: TGCGCCAGCAGCTTGACAGGGGGCACTGAAGCTTTCTTT. It specifies CASSLTGGTEAFF. This chain connects TRBV5-1 to TRBJ1-1, with TRBD1 matching over 8 bases. The V gene's germline CDR1 is SGHRS and CDR2 YFSETQ. V shed 1 base, J shed 4 bases, and the junction held 0 bases outside the gene matches. The CDR3 sequence is 13 residues long.

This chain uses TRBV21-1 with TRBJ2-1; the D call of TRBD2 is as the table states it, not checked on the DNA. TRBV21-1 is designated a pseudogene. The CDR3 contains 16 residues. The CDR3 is CASSKMVGVSRDEQFF. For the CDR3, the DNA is TGTGCCAGCAGCAAAATGGTCGGGGTATCCCGCGATGAGCAGTTCTTC.

This CDR3 reads CASSAPSQPQHF. The CDR3 DNA follows: TGTGCCAGCAGCGCCCCTAGTCAGCCCCAGCATTTT. The chain links TRBV2 to TRBJ1-5, with D unclear. V lost 6 bases and J 6 bases, leaving 9 bases between the germline ends. The CDR3 totals 12 residues. CDR1 SNHLY and CDR2 FYNNEI come from the germline V gene.

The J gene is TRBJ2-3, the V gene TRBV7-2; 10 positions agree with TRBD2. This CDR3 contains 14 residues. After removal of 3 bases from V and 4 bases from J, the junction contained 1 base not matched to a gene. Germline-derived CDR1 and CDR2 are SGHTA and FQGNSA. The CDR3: CASSFSGGPDTQYF. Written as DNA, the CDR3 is TGTGCCAGCAGCTTTAGCGGGGGGCCAGATACGCAGTATTTT.

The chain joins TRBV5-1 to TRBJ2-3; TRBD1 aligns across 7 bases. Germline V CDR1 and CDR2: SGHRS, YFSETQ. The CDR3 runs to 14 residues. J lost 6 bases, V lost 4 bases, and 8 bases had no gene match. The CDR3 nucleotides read TGCGCCAGCAGCCTGGGACAGTCGGCTGATACGCAGTATTTT. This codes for CASSLGQSADTQYF.

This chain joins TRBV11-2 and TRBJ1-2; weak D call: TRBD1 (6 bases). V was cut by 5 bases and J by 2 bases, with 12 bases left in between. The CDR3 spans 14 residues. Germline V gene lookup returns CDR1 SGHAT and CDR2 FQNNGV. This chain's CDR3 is CASSPTGMNYGYTF. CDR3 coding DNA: TGTGCCAGCAGCCCGACAGGAATGAACTATGGCTACACCTTC.

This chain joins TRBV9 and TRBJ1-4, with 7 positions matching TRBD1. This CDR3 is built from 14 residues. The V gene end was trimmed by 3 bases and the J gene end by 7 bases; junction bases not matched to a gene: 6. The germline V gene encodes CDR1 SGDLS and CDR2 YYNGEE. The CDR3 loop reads CASSGRDSSEKLFF. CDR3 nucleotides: TGTGCCAGCAGCGGCCGGGACAGTAGTGAAAAACTGTTTTTT.

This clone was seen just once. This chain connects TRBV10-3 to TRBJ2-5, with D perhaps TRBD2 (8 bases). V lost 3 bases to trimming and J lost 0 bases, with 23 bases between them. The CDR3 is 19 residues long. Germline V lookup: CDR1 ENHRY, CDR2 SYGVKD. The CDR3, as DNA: TGTGCCATCAGTGAAAACAGGCTAGCGGGCAGGGGGTACCAAGAGACCCAGTACTTC. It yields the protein CAISENRLAGRGYQETQYF.

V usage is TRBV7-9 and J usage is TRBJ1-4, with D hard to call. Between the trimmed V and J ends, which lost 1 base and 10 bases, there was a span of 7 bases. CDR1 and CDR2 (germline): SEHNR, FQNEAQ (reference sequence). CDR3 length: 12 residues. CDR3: CASSLDAIKLFF. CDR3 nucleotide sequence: TGTGCCAGCAGCTTAGACGCGATAAAACTGTTTTTT.

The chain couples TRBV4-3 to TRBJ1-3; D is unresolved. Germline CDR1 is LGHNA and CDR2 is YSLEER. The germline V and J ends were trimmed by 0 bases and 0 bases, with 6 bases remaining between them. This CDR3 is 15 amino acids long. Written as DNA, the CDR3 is TGCGCCAGCAGCCAAGATACGGGCTCTGGAAACACCATATATTTT. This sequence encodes CASSQDTGSGNTIYF.

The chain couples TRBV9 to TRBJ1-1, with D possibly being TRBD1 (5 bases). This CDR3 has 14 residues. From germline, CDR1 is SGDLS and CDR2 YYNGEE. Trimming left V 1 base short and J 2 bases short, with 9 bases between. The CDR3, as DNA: TGTGCCAGCAGCGTAAGGGGATATAACACTGAAGCTTTCTTT. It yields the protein CASSVRGYNTEAFF.

The CDR3 reads CATGSGLADTQYF. DNA for the CDR3: TGTGCCACTGGAAGCGGGCTAGCAGATACGCAGTATTTT. The gene calls are TRBV19 and TRBJ2-3, with D possibly matching TRBD2 (6 bases). CDR1 and CDR2 (germline): LNHDA, SQIVND (reference sequence). Trimming shortened V by 10 bases and J by 4 bases, and 15 bases separated the two germline ends. The CDR3 has 13 residues.

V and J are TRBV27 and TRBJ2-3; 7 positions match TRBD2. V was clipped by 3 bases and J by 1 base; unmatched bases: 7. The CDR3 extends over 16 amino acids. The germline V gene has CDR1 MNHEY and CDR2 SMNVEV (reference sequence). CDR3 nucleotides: TGTGCCAGCAGTTTTCGCCTGGGGAGGGGCACAGATACGCAGTATTTT. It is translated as CASSFRLGRGTDTQYF.

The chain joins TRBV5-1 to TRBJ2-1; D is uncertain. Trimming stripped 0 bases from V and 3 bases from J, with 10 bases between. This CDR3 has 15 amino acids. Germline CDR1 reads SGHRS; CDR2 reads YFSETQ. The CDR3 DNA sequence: TGCGCCAGCAGCTTGGGTAAAACAGACTACAATGAGCAGTTCTTC. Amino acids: CASSLGKTDYNEQFF.

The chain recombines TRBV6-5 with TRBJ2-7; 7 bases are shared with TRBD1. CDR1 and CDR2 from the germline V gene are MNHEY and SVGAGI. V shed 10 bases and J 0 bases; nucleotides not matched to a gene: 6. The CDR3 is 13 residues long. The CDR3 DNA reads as TGTGCCACCAACCGGGACAGCTCCTACGAGCAGTACTTC. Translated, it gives CATNRDSSYEQYF.

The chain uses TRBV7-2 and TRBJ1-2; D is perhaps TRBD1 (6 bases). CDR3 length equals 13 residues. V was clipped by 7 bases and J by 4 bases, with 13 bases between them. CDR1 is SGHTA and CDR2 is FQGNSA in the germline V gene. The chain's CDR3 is CASNQGLAYGYTF. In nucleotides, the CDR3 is TGTGCCAGCAACCAGGGGCTTGCCTATGGCTACACCTTC.

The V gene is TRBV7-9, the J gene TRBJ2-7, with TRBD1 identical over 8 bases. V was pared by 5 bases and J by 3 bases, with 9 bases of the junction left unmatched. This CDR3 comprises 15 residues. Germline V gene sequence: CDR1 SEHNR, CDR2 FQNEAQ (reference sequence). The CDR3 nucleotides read TGTGCCAGCAGCCCAAGGGACAGGCGATACTACGAGCAGTACTTC. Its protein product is CASSPRDRRYYEQYF.

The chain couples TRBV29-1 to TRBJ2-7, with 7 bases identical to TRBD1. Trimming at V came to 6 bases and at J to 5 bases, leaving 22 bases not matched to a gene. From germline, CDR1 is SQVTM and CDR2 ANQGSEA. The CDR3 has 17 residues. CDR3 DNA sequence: TGCAGCGTCGTTGTGCCTTCTATCGACAGGGCGATCCACGAGCAGTACTTC. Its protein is CSVVVPSIDRAIHEQYF.

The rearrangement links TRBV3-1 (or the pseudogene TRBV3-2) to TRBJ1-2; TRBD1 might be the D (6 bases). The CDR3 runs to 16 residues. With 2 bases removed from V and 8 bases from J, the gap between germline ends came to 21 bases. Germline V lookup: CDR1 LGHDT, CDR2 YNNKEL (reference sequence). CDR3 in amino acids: CASSQSLETQGRGYTF. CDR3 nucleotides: TGTGCCAGCAGCCAAAGCCTCGAGACACAGGGTCGAGGCTACACCTTC.

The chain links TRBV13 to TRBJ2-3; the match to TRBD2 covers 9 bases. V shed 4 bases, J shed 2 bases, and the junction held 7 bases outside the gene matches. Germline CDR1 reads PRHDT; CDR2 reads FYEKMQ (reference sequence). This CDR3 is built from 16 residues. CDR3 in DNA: TGTGCCAGCAGCTCCTCCGGACTAGCGCACACAGATACGCAGTATTTT. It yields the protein CASSSSGLAHTDTQYF.

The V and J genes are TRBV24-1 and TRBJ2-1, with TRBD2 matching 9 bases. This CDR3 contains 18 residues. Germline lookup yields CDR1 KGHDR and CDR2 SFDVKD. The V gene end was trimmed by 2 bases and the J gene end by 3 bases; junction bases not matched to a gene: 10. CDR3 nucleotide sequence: TGTGCCACCAGTGATTCGGGCGTTAGCGGGAGTAACTACAATGAGCAGTTCTTC. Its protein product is CATSDSGVSGSNYNEQFF.